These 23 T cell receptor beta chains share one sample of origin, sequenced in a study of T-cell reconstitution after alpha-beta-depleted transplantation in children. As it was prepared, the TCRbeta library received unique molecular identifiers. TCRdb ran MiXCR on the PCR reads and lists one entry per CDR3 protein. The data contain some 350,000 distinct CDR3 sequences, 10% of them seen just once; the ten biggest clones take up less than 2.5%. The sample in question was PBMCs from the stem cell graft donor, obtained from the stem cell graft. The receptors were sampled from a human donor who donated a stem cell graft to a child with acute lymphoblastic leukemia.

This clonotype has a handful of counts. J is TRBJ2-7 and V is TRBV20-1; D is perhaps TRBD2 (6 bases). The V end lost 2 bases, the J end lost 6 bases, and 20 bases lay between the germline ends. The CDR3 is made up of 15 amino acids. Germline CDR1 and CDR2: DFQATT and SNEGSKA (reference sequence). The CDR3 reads CSARLPGRQTSEQYF. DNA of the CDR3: TGCAGTGCTAGATTGCCAGGTCGGCAGACTAGCGAGCAGTACTTC.

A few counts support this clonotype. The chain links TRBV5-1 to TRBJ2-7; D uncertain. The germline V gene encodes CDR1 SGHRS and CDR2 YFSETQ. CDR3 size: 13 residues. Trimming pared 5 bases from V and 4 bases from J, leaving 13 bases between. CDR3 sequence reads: CASRLETFYEQYF. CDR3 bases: TGCGCCAGCAGACTGGAGACATTTTACGAGCAGTACTTC.

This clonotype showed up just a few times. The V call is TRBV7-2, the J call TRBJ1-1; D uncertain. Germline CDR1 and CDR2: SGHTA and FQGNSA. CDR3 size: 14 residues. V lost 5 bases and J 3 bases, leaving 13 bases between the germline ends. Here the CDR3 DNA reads TGTGCCAGCAGCGGCGTAGGGTGGGACACTGAAGCTTTCTTT. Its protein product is CASSGVGWDTEAFF. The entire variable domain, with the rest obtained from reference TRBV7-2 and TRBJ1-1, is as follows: GAGVSQSPSNKVTEKGKDVELRCDPISGHTALYWYRQSLGQGLEFLIYFQGNSAPDKSGLPSDRFSAERTGGSVSTLTIQRTQQEDSAVYLCASSGVGWDTEAFFGQGTRLTVV.

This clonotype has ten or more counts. CDR3 in DNA: TGCGCCAGCAGACCGGGACTAGCTGAGCAGTTCTTC. It yields the protein CASRPGLAEQFF. The chain has TRBV5-1 and TRBJ2-1; 9 nucleotides agree with TRBD2. V lost 5 bases and J lost 9; bases outside the gene matches: 3. The CDR3 is 12 residues long. Germline lookup yields CDR1 SGHRS and CDR2 YFSETQ.

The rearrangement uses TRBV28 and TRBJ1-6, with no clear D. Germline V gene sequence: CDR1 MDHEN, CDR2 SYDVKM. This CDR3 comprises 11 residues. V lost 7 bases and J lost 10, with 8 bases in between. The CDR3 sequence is CASTGGSPLHF. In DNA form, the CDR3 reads TGTGCCAGCACTGGCGGATCACCCCTCCACTTT. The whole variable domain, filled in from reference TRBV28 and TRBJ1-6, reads DVKVTQSSRYLVKRTGEKVFLECVQDMDHENMFWYRQDPGLGLRLIYFSYDVKMKEKGDIPEGYSVSREKKERFSLILESASTNQTSMYLCASTGGSPLHFGNGTRLTVT.

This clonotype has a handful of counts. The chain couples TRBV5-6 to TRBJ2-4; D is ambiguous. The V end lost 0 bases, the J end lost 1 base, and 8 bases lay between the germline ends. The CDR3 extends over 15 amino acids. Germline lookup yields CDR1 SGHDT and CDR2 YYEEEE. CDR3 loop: CASSLGKGAKNIQYF. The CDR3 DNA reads TGTGCCAGCAGCTTGGGGAAAGGGGCCAAAAACATTCAGTACTTC. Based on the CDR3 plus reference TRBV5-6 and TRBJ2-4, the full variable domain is DAGVTQSPTHLIKTRGQQVTLRCSPKSGHDTVSWYQQALGQGPQFIFQYYEEEERQRGNFPDRFSGHQFPNYSSELNVNALLLGDSALYLCASSLGKGAKNIQYFGAGTRLSVL.

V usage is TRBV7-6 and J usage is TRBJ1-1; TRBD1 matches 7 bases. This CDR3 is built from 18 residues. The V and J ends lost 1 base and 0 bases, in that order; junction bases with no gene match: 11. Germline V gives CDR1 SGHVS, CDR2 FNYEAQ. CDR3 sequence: CASSLVSIDRAMNTEAFF. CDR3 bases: TGTGCCAGCAGCTTAGTATCTATTGACAGGGCTATGAACACTGAAGCTTTCTTT.

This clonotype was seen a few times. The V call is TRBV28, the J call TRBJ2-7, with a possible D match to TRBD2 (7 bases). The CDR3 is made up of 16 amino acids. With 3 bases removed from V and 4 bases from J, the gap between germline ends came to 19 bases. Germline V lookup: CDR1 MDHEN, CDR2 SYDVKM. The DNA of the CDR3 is TGTGCCAGCAGTTTCTCTAACAAGGGGGGGGAGTACGAGCAGTACTTC. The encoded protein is CASSFSNKGGEYEQYF.

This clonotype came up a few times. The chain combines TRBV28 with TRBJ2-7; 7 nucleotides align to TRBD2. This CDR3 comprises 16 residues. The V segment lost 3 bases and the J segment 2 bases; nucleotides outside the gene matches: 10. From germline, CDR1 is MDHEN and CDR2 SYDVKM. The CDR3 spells CASSLGAGGSPYEQYF. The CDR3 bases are TGTGCCAGCAGTTTGGGCGCTGGCGGGAGCCCCTACGAGCAGTACTTC. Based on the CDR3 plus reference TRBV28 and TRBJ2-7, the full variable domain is DVKVTQSSRYLVKRTGEKVFLECVQDMDHENMFWYRQDPGLGLRLIYFSYDVKMKEKGDIPEGYSVSREKKERFSLILESASTNQTSMYLCASSLGAGGSPYEQYFGPGTRLTVT.

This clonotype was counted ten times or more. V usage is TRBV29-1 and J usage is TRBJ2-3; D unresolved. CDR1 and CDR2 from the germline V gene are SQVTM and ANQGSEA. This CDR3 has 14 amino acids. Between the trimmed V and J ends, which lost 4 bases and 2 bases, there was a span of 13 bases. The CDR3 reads CSVVRAAATDTQYF. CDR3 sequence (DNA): TGCAGCGTTGTTCGGGCAGCCGCCACAGATACGCAGTATTTT.

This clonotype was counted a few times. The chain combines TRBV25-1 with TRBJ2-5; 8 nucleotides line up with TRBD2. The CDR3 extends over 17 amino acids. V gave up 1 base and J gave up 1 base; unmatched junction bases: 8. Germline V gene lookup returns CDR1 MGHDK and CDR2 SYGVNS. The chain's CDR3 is CASSEWGPAGVQETQYF. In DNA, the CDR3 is TGTGCCAGCAGTGAATGGGGGCCAGCGGGAGTCCAAGAGACCCAGTACTTC.

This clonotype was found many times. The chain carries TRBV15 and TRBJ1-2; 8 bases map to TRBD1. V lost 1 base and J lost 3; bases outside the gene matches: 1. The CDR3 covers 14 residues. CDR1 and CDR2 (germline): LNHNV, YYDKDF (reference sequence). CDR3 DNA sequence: TGTGCCACCAGCAGAGGGGACAGGTACTATGGCTACACCTTC. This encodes CATSRGDRYYGYTF.

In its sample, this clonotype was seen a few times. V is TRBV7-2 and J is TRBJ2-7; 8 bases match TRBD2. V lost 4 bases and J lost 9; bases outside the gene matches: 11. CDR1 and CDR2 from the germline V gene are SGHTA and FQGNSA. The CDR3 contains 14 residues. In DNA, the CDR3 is TGTGCCAGCAGCTCGGGACTAGACTTTACGAGGCAGTACTTC. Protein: CASSSGLDFTRQYF.

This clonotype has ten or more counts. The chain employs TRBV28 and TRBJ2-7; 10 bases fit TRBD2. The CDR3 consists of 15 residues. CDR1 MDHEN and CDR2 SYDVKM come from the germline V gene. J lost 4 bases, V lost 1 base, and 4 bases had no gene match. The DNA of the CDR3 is TGTGCCAGCAGTTTATCGGCTAGCGGGAGTTACGAGCAGTACTTC. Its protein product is CASSLSASGSYEQYF.

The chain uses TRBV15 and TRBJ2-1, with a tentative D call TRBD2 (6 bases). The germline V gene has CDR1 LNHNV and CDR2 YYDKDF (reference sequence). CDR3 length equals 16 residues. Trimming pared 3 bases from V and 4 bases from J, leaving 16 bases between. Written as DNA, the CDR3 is TGTGCCACCAGCAGGGCGTTGACTAGGTGGTACAATGAGCAGTTCTTC. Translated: CATSRALTRWYNEQFF.

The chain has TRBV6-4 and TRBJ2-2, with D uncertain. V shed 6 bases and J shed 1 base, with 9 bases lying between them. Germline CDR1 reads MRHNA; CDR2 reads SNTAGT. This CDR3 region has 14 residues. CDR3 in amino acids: CASSRSLNTGELFF. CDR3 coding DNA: TGTGCCAGCAGCCGAAGTCTGAACACCGGGGAGCTGTTTTTT.

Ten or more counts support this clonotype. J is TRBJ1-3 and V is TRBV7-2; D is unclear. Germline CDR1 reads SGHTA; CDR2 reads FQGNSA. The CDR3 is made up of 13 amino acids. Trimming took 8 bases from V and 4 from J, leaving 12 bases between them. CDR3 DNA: TGTGCCAGCGGCACGGGGTGGGGAAACACCATATATTTT. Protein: CASGTGWGNTIYF.

CDR3 nucleotide sequence: TGTGCCAGCAGTGTACAGGGGAATCAGCCCCAGCATTTT. Its translation: CASSVQGNQPQHF. The chain is built from TRBV25-1 and TRBJ1-5, with 7 bases aligning to TRBD1. The CDR3 has 13 amino acids. In germline, CDR1 is MGHDK, CDR2 SYGVNS. Trimming cost V 4 bases and J 4 bases; bases outside gene matches: 1.

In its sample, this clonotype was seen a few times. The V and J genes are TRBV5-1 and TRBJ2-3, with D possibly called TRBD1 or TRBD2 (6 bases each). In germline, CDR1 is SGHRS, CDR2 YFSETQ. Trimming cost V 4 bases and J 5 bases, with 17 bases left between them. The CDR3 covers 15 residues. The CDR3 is CASSGKGGLEDTQYF. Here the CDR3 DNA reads TGCGCCAGCAGCGGGAAGGGGGGTTTGGAAGATACGCAGTATTTT.

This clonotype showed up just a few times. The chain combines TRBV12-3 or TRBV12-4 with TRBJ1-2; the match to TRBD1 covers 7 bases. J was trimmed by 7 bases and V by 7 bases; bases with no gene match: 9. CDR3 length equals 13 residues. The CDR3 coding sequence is TGTGCCAGCATCGCCAGAGGGGGCGGTGGCTACACCTTC. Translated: CASIARGGGGYTF.

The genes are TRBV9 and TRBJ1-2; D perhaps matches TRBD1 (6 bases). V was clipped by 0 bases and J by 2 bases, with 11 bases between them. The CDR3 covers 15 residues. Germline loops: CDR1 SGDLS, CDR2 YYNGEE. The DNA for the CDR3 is TGTGCCAGCAGCGTAGAGGCTAGGGGGAACTATGGCTACACCTTC. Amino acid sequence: CASSVEARGNYGYTF.

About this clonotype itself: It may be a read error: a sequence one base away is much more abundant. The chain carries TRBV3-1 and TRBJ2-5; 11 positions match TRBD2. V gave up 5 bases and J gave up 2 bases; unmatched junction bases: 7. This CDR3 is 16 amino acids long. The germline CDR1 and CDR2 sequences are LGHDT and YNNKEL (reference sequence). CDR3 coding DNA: TGTGCCAGCAGCAAATCGGGACTAGCGGTACAAGAGACCCAGTACTTC. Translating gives CASSKSGLAVQETQYF.

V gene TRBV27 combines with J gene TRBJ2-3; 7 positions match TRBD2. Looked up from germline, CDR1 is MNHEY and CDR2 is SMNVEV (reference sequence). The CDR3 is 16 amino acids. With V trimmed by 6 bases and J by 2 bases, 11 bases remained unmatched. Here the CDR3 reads CASRNLRLALTDTQYF. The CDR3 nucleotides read TGTGCCAGCAGGAATCTCCGACTAGCTCTCACAGATACGCAGTATTTT.